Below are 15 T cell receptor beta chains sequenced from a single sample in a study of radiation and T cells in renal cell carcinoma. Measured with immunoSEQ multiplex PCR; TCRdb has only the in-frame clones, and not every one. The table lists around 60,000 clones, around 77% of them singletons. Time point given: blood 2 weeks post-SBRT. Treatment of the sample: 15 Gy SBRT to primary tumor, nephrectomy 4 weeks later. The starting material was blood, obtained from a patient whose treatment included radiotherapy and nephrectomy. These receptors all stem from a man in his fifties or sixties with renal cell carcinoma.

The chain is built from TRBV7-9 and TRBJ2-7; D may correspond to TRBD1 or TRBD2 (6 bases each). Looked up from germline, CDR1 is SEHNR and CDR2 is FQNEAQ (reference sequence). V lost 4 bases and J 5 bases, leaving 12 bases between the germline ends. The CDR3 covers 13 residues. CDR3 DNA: TGTGCCAGCAGCTCTCGGAGGGGGAACGAGCAGTACGTC. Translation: CASSSRRGNEQYV.

CDR3: CASSLASVGNYGYTF. CDR3 bases: TGTGCCAGCAGCTTAGCATCGGTTGGTAACTATGGCTACACCTTC. V is TRBV7-9 and J is TRBJ1-2; no definite D call. The CDR3 is 15 residues long. V lost 0 bases, J lost 1 base, and 9 bases lay in between. Germline V CDR1 and CDR2: SEHNR, FQNEAQ (reference sequence).

CDR3 in amino acids: CASSKNRVGLYGYTF. The DNA for the CDR3 is TGTGCCAGCAGCAAAAACAGGGTGGGCCTCTATGGCTACACCTTC. V is TRBV9 and J is TRBJ1-2; possible D gene TRBD1, 6 bases. V lost 4 bases to trimming and J lost 4 bases, with 17 bases between them. Germline V gene sequence: CDR1 SGDLS, CDR2 YYNGEE. The CDR3 loop spans 15 amino acids.

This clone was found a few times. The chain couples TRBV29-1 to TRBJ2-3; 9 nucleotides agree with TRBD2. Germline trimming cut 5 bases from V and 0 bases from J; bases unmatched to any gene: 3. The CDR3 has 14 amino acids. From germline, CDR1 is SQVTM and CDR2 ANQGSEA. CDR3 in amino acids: CSVQGTSSTDTQYF. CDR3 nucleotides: TGCAGCGTTCAAGGGACTAGCAGCACAGATACGCAGTATTTT.

The CDR3 DNA is TGTGCCAGTAGTATAGGGGGGACAGGGGGTTACCAGCCCCAGCATTTT. This codes for CASSIGGTGGYQPQHF. This chain uses TRBV19 with TRBJ1-5; 11 nucleotides match TRBD1. Germline CDR1 reads LNHDA; CDR2 reads SQIVND (reference sequence). Losses at the gene ends were 1 base for V and 7 bases for J; bases not matched to a gene: 6. The CDR3 extends over 16 amino acids. Supplemented by reference TRBV19 and TRBJ1-5, the full variable domain reads DGGITQSPKYLFRKEGQNVTLSCEQNLNHDAMYWYRQDPGQGLRLIYYSQIVNDFQKGDIAEGYSVSREKKESFPLTVTSAQKNPTAFYLCASSIGGTGGYQPQHFGDGTRLSIL.

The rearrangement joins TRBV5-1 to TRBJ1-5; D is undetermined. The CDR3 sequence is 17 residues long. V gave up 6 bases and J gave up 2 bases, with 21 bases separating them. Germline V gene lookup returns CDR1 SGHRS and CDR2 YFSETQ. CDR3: CASNVREKSTGNQPQHF. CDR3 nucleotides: TGCGCCAGCAATGTACGGGAAAAAAGCACGGGCAATCAGCCCCAGCATTTT. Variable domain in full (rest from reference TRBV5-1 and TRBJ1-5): KAGVTQTPRYLIKTRGQQVTLSCSPISGHRSVSWYQQTPGQGLQFLFEYFSETQRNKGNFPGRFSGRQFSNSRSEMNVSTLELGDSALYLCASNVREKSTGNQPQHFGDGTRLSIL.

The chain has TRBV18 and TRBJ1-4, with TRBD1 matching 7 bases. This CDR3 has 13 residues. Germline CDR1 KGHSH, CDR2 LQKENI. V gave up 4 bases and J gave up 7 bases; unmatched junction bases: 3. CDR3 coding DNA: TGTGCCAGCTCACGGGACAGTGGTGAAAAACTGTTTTTT. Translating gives CASSRDSGEKLFF.

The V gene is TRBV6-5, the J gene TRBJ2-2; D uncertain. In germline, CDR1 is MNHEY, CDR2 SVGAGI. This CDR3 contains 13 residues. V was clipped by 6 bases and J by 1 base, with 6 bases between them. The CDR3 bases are TGTGCCAGCAGGCGGTGGAACACCGGGGAGCTGTTTTTT. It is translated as CASRRWNTGELFF.

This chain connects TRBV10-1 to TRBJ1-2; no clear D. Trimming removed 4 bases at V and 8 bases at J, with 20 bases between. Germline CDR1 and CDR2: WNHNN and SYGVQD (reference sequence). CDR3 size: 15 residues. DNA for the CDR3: TGCGCCAGCAGTGCCGAACTGGCGAGCCCCGAGGGCTACACCTTC. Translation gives CASSAELASPEGYTF.

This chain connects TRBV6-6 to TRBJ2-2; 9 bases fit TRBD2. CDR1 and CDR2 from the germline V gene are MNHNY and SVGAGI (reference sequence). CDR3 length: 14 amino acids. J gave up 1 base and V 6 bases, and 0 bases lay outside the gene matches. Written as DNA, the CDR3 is TGTGCCAGCAGGACTAGCGGGAACACCGGGGAGCTGTTTTTT. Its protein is CASRTSGNTGELFF.

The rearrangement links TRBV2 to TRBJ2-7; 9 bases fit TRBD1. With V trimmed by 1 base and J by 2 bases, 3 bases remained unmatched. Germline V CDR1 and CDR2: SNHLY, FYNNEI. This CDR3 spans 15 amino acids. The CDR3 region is CASSEGGTGTYEQYF. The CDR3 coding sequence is TGTGCCAGCAGTGAAGGAGGGACAGGGACCTACGAGCAGTACTTC.

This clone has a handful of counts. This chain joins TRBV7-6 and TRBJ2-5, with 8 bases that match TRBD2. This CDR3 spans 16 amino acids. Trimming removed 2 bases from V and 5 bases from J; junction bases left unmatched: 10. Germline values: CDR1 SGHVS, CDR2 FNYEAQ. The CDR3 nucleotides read TGTGCCAGCAGCTTAAGCATGCGGGGGGCCGAGGAGACCCAGTACTTC. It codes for CASSLSMRGAEETQYF.

The CDR3, as DNA: TGCGCCAGCAGCTTGGACAGAGACACCGGGGAGCTGTTTTTT. Protein: CASSLDRDTGELFF. This chain joins TRBV5-1 and TRBJ2-2; D gene uncertain. V dropped 0 bases and J dropped 3 bases, with 6 bases sitting between them. There are 14 residues in the CDR3. The V gene's germline CDR1 is SGHRS and CDR2 YFSETQ.

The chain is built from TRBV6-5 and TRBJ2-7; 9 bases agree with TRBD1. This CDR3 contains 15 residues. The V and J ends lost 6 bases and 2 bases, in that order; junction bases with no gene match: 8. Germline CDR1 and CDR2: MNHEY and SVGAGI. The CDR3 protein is CASSSGQGNPYEQYF. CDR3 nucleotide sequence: TGTGCCAGCAGCTCCGGACAGGGGAACCCCTACGAGCAGTACTTC.

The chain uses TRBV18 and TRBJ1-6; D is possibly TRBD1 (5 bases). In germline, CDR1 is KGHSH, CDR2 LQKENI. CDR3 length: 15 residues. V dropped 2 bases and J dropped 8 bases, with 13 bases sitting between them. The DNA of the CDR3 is TGTGCCAGCTCACCAGGCGGGGGGTTACATTCACCCCTCCACTTT. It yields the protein CASSPGGGLHSPLHF. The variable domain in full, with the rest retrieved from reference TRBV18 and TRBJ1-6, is NAGVMQNPRHLVRRRGQEARLRCSPMKGHSHVYWYRQLPEEGLKFMVYLQKENIIDESGMPKERFSAEFPKEGPSILRIQQVVRGDSAAYFCASSPGGGLHSPLHFGNGTRLTVT.